The 20 T cell receptor beta chains reported below all come from one sample, sequenced in a study of blood T cell repertoires in COVID-19. Sequencing used immunoSEQ multiplex PCR; TCRdb keeps in-frame clones, though not all of them. The top ten clones hold around 3.2% of a sample with around 140,000 clones, roughly 85% of them seen once. Material for sequencing was PBMCs or T cells enriched from blood (not recorded which). Receptors were obtained from a woman aged 50 to 60 who had recovered from COVID-19.

This clone appeared once. This chain connects TRBV19 to TRBJ2-2, with 8 bases lining up with TRBD2. The CDR3 is 14 amino acids. Germline trimming cut 7 bases from V and 2 bases from J; bases unmatched to any gene: 3. From germline, CDR1 is LNHDA and CDR2 SQIVND (reference sequence). For the CDR3, the DNA is TGTGCCAGTAAAGCGGGAGTAAACACCGGGGAGCTGTTTTTT. Protein product: CASKAGVNTGELFF. The full variable domain, rest sourced from reference TRBV19 and TRBJ2-2, is DGGITQSPKYLFRKEGQNVTLSCEQNLNHDAMYWYRQDPGQGLRLIYYSQIVNDFQKGDIAEGYSVSREKKESFPLTVTSAQKNPTAFYLCASKAGVNTGELFFGEGSRLTVL.

A word on this clone: Other DNA sequences in the sample encode the same CDR3. This chain joins TRBV7-9 and TRBJ2-7; a possible D gene is TRBD1 (5 bases). CDR1 and CDR2 (germline): SEHNR, FQNEAQ (reference sequence). CDR3 length equals 12 residues. V was pared by 5 bases and J by 5 bases, with 10 bases between. Written as DNA, the CDR3 is TGTGCCAGCAGCCCCAGCAGGGACGAGCAGTACTTC. It translates to CASSPSRDEQYF.

CDR3 in amino acids: CASSPGLSTDTQYF. CDR3 in DNA: TGTGCCAGCAGCCCCGGACTGTCCACAGATACGCAGTATTTT. The chain joins TRBV7-3 to TRBJ2-3; perhaps TRBD2 as D (5 bases). The CDR3 has 14 residues. Germline CDR1 is SGHTA and CDR2 is FQGTGA. V gave up 5 bases and J gave up 2 bases, with 11 bases separating them.

In DNA, the CDR3 is TGTGCCGCCCTAGCAGGGGTTAATGAAAAACTGTTTTTT. This gives the protein CAALAGVNEKLFF. The chain combines TRBV28 with TRBJ1-4; perhaps TRBD1 as D (6 bases). Germline loops: CDR1 MDHEN, CDR2 SYDVKM. The CDR3 length is 13 residues. Trimming removed 11 bases at V and 4 bases at J, with 14 bases between.

This clone was seen more than once but under ten times. The J gene is TRBJ2-7, the V gene TRBV11-2; 11 positions match TRBD1. V dropped 3 bases and J dropped 5; count of bases not matched to a gene: 6. The length of the CDR3 is 15 residues. From germline, CDR1 is SGHAT and CDR2 FQNNGV. Written as DNA, the CDR3 is TGTGCCAGCAGCTTTTCTGGACAGGGGGCGAACGAGCAGTACTTC. Translated, it gives CASSFSGQGANEQYF.

The chain uses TRBV30 and TRBJ2-5, with 10 bases aligning to TRBD2. Germline V gives CDR1 GTSNPN, CDR2 SVGIG (reference sequence). The CDR3 totals 13 residues. The V gene end was trimmed by 2 bases and the J gene end by 6 bases; junction bases not matched to a gene: 3. This CDR3 reads CAWSQGLAKTQYF. CDR3 sequence (DNA): TGTGCCTGGAGTCAGGGACTAGCGAAGACCCAGTACTTC.

This rearrangement joins TRBV18 to TRBJ1-5, with TRBD1 identical over 8 bases. Germline V gene data show CDR1 as KGHSH and CDR2 as LQKENI. J lost 6 bases, V lost 6 bases, and 10 bases had no gene match. CDR3 length: 15 residues. The CDR3 loop reads CASSPTGGEGQPQHF. CDR3 in DNA: TGTGCCAGCTCGCCTACAGGGGGGGAGGGTCAGCCCCAGCATTTT. The variable domain in full, with the rest retrieved from reference TRBV18 and TRBJ1-5, is NAGVMQNPRHLVRRRGQEARLRCSPMKGHSHVYWYRQLPEEGLKFMVYLQKENIIDESGMPKERFSAEFPKEGPSILRIQQVVRGDSAAYFCASSPTGGEGQPQHFGDGTRLSIL.

The gene calls are TRBV30 and TRBJ1-5; 9 nucleotides align to TRBD1. V trimming: 5 bases; J trimming: 0 bases; junction bases outside the gene matches: 2. This CDR3 region has 14 residues. The germline CDR1 and CDR2 sequences are GTSNPN and SVGIG (reference sequence). The CDR3: CAWGQGLSNQPQHF. For the CDR3, the DNA is TGTGCCTGGGGACAGGGGCTTAGCAATCAGCCCCAGCATTTT.

This clone was detected once. The gene calls are TRBV28 and TRBJ2-3, with TRBD1 matching over 7 bases. The germline gives CDR1 MDHEN, CDR2 SYDVKM. CDR3 size: 16 residues. V was clipped by 6 bases and J by 4 bases; unmatched bases: 13. As DNA, the CDR3 is TGTGCCAGCAGCCATAGTCGGGGACAGTGGTCAGATACGCAGTATTTT. It codes for CASSHSRGQWSDTQYF.

The chain couples TRBV9 to TRBJ2-2; TRBD1 matches 8 bases. Trimming cost V 4 bases and J 6 bases; bases outside gene matches: 11. CDR1 is SGDLS and CDR2 is YYNGEE in the germline V gene. This CDR3 has 16 amino acids. CDR3 DNA: TGTGCCAGCAGCCTCGGGGCAGGGGGCATGTCCGGGGAGCTGTTTTTT. It codes for CASSLGAGGMSGELFF.

The chain couples TRBV24-1 to TRBJ2-1; 7 positions agree with TRBD2. CDR3 length: 14 residues. Germline loops: CDR1 KGHDR, CDR2 SFDVKD. Unmatched junction bases numbered 5, after V lost 7 bases and J lost 3 bases. CDR3 bases: TGTGCCACCAGCCGGGACTACCTCTACAATGAGCAGTTCTTC. Its translation: CATSRDYLYNEQFF.

This clone was counted a single time. CDR3: CASSFFSGGARETQYF. CDR3 DNA: TGTGCCAGCAGTTTCTTTAGCGGGGGGGCCAGAGAGACCCAGTACTTC. The chain joins TRBV28 to TRBJ2-5; 11 bases fit TRBD2. CDR1 and CDR2 (germline): MDHEN, SYDVKM. This CDR3 region has 16 residues. Germline trimming cut 3 bases from V and 4 bases from J; bases unmatched to any gene: 7.

This chain connects TRBV5-6 to TRBJ1-6, with TRBD1 matching over 11 bases. J was trimmed by 9 bases and V by 4 bases; bases with no gene match: 6. The V gene's germline CDR1 is SGHDT and CDR2 YYEEEE. CDR3 size: 15 residues. In DNA, the CDR3 is TGTGCCAGCAGCAAGGACAGGGGGCTGGTTTCACCCCTCCACTTT. Translating gives CASSKDRGLVSPLHF.

This chain joins TRBV29-1 and TRBJ2-7; 9 bases are a match to TRBD1. Per germline, CDR1 SQVTM and CDR2 ANQGSEA. J was trimmed by 5 bases and V by 7 bases; bases with no gene match: 6. The CDR3 is 12 amino acids. DNA for the CDR3: TGCAGCGCCTTGGGACAGGGCCACGAGCAGTACTTC. Protein sequence: CSALGQGHEQYF.

There are a few counts of this clone. This sequence joins TRBV27 and TRBJ2-7; D is uncertain. Germline CDR1 is MNHEY and CDR2 is SMNVEV (reference sequence). V gave up 7 bases and J gave up 5 bases, with 3 bases separating them. The CDR3 is 9 amino acids. This chain's CDR3 is CASTNEQYF. CDR3 coding DNA: TGTGCCAGCACCAACGAGCAGTACTTC.

This rearrangement joins TRBV5-1 to TRBJ1-4; D remains unclear. This CDR3 comprises 16 residues. V lost 0 bases and J lost 5, with 14 bases in between. Germline lookup yields CDR1 SGHRS and CDR2 YFSETQ. CDR3 sequence: CASSLVRRTGNEKLFF. The CDR3 DNA reads as TGCGCCAGCAGCTTGGTCCGTAGGACGGGGAATGAAAAACTGTTTTTT.

This clone was recorded a few times. The CDR3 protein is CASSISSGRVRNEQFF. The CDR3 DNA sequence: TGTGCCAGTAGTATTTCTAGCGGGAGGGTCAGGAATGAGCAGTTCTTC. V usage is TRBV19 and J usage is TRBJ2-1, with TRBD2 matching over 12 bases. The CDR3 runs to 16 residues. V lost 3 bases and J lost 7; bases outside the gene matches: 7. In germline, CDR1 is LNHDA, CDR2 SQIVND (reference sequence).

The V call is TRBV24-1, the J call TRBJ1-2; D is perhaps TRBD1 (6 bases). This CDR3 has 15 amino acids. Deletions cut 3 bases from V and 3 bases from J, with 13 bases between. The germline gives CDR1 KGHDR, CDR2 SFDVKD. CDR3 sequence (DNA): TGTGCCACCAGTGATCCAGGGGTTGCGGACTATGGCTACACCTTC. Its protein is CATSDPGVADYGYTF.

The chain recombines TRBV19 with TRBJ1-1; D remains ambiguous. V gave up 5 bases and J gave up 1 base, with 17 bases separating them. The CDR3 contains 16 residues. Per the germline V gene, CDR1 is LNHDA and CDR2 is SQIVND (reference sequence). CDR3 loop: CASSHRWEIRNTEAFF. The CDR3 nucleotides read TGTGCCAGTAGTCACCGATGGGAGATTAGGAACACTGAAGCTTTCTTT.

Here the CDR3 reads CASSLNRVGRYGYTF. DNA of the CDR3: TGTGCCAGCAGCCTAAACAGGGTTGGACGGTATGGCTACACCTTC. The chain combines TRBV3-1 (or the pseudogene TRBV3-2) with TRBJ1-2, with D perhaps TRBD1 (6 bases). The CDR3 loop spans 15 amino acids. Germline CDR1 reads LGHDT; CDR2 reads YNNKEL (reference sequence). Trimming took off 4 bases at V and 5 bases at J, with 17 bases between the two ends.